Sequencing of this T cell receptor (beta chain) was carried out in a study of control samples from healthy donors and cancer patients. Germline CDR1 reads LNHDA; CDR2 reads SQIVND (reference sequence). The CDR3 sequence is 15 residues long. V lost 0 bases, J lost 5 bases, and 11 bases lay in between. Produced via immunoSEQ multiplex PCR; TCRdb's table is partial and in-frame only. The data show 60,000 or so clones, approximately 91% seen once. V is TRBV19 and J is TRBJ2-1; unclear D gene. The TCR sequence derives from a man aged 45 to 65 in good health. The sequenced sample was blood. The CDR3, as DNA: TGTGCCAGTAGTATAGAGAATAGCTGGAACAATGAGCAGTTCTTC. This gives the protein CASSIENSWNNEQFF.